This TCR beta chain was retrieved from a study of cytomegalovirus exposure and HLA in healthy donors. Study details: Earlier findings included roughly 120 million unique TCR beta sequences obtained from 150 million to 200 million T cells. General study results and limits: Across all donors, roughly uniform sequencing depth was an assumption of the presence/absence analyses. In a later analysis, CMV-associated beta chains were mostly HLA-associated, it appeared. Per a later analysis, about 18,000 TCR beta sequences showed association with HLA alleles at 0.05 false discovery rate.

The PCR employed 60 Vbeta primers together with 13 Jbeta primers. Here immunoSEQ multiplex PCR was the method, and the copy in TCRdb shows in-frame clones only, minus some. In total, the table holds fewer than 150,000 clones. Concerning this clone itself: Antigen: not known.

This sequence originates from a man between 18 and 35 years old in good health and CMV-seronegative. The sequenced sample was PBMCs.

CDR3 protein: CAIRTSGDFYNEQFF. The CDR3 DNA is TGTGCCATCAGGACTAGCGGGGATTTTTACAATGAGCAGTTCTTC. The chain is built from TRBV10-3 and TRBJ2-1; 11 positions agree with TRBD2. In germline, CDR1 is ENHRY, CDR2 SYGVKD. This CDR3 has 15 residues. V dropped 6 bases and J dropped 4; count of bases not matched to a gene: 5.